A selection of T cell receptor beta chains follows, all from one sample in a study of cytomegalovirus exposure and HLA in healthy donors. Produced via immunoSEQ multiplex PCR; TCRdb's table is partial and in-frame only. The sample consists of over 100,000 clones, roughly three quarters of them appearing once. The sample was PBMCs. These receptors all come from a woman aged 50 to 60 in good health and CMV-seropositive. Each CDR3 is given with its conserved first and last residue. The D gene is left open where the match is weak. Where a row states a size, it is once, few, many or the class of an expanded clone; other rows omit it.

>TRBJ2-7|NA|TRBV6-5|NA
TGTGCCAGCAGTTACAGGACAGATTACGAGCAGTACTTC
CASSYRTDYEQYF
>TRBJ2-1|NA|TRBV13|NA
TGTGCCAGCAGCCCAGGGGACCGAGGGAATGAGCAGTTCTTC
CASSPGDRGNEQFF
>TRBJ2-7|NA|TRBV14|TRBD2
TGTGCCAGCAGCCAAGCTCCACAGACTAGCCCCAATACCTACGAGCAGTACTTC
CASSQAPQTSPNTYEQYF
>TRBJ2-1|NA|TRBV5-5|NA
TGTGCCAGCAGCTTGGGAGGAGGCGGTGAGCAGTTCTTC
CASSLGGGGEQFF
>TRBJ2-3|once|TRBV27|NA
TGTGCCAGCAGTTTACTCGGGTATCTGACAGATACGCAGTATTTT
CASSLLGYLTDTQYF
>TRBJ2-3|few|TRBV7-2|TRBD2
TGTGCCAGCAGCTTAAGGGGGAAGGGACTAGCGGGAATCACAGATACGCAGTATTTT
CASSLRGKGLAGITDTQYF
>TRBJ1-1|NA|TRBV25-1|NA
TGTGCCAGCAGTGGCCCAATAGAGAACACTGAAGCTTTCTTT
CASSGPIENTEAFF
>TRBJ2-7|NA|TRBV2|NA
TGTGCCAGCAGCTCAACACTAGCACCCACTCTTGGGTACGAGCAGTACTTC
CASSSTLAPTLGYEQYF
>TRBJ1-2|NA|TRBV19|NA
TGTGCCAGTAGTAGATACGGGGGGAGCGGCTACACCTTC
CASSRYGGSGYTF
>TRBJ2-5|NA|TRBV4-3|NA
TGCGCCAGCAGCCAAGATTTTGGGGAGCAAGAGACCCAGTACTTC
CASSQDFGEQETQYF
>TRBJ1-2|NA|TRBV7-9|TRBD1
TGTGCCAGCAGCTTAGTAGAGGACAGGCCCCACGTGGACTATGGCTACACCTTC
CASSLVEDRPHVDYGYTF
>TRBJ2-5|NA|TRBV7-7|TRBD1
TGTGCCAGCAGCTTAGACAGGGGCAGGGAGACCCAGTACTTC
CASSLDRGRETQYF
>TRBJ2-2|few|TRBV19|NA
TGTGCCAGTAGGAGGGTTTTGAACACCGGGGAGCTGTTTTTT
CASRRVLNTGELFF
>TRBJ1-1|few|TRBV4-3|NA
TGCGCCAGCAGCCAAGGGACAGCATTTACTGAAGCTTTCTTT
CASSQGTAFTEAFF
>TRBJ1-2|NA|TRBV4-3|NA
TGCGCCAGCAGCCAAGGAATAGGTGGTACGACAGTGATTAACTATGGCTACACCTTC
CASSQGIGGTTVINYGYTF
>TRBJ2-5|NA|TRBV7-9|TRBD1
TGTGCCAGCAGCAGGACAGGGTGGGAGACCCAGTACTTC
CASSRTGWETQYF
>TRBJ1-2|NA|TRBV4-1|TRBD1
TGCGCCAGCAGCCGGAGGGACAGGGGGTCTGGCTACACCTTC
CASSRRDRGSGYTF
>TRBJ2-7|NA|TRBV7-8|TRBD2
TGTGCCAGCAGCTTTTACGGGAGGGGGTTAAACGAGCAGTACTTC
CASSFYGRGLNEQYF
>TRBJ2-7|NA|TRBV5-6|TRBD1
TGTGCCAGCAGCTTGGGACAGGGGGGCAGCTACGAGCAGTACTTC
CASSLGQGGSYEQYF
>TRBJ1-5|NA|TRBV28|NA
TGTGCCAGCAGTTTCGGGGGTCGCAATCAGCCCCAGCATTTT
CASSFGGRNQPQHF
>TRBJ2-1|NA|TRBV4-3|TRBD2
TGCGCCAGCAGCCGATCTAGCGGGGGGGCGAATGAGCAGTTCTTC
CASSRSSGGANEQFF
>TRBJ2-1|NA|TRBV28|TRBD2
TGTGCCAGCAGCTTAGCGGGAGGGGAGCAGTTCTTC
CASSLAGGEQFF
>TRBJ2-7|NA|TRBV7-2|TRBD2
TGTGCCAGCAGCTCGGGACTAGCGGGAGCCTACTCCGAGCAGTACTTC
CASSSGLAGAYSEQYF
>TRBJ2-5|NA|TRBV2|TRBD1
TGTGCCAGCAACCGGGACAGGGGGCAAGAGACCCAGTACTTC
CASNRDRGQETQYF
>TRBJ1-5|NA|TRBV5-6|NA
TGTGCCAGCAGCTTGACTCCGGAGGCGGGACAGCCCCAGCATTTT
CASSLTPEAGQPQHF
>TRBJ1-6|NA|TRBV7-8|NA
TGTGCCAGCAGCAACCAAAGCACGGCCCTCCACTTT
CASSNQSTALHF
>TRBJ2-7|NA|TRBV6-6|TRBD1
TGTGCCAGCAGTTACGAGGGGGCTGGTGAGCAGTACTTC
CASSYEGAGEQYF
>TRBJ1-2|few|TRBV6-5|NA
TGTGCCAGCAGTTACTCCCAGGGATCCAATAGAGGCTACACCTTC
CASSYSQGSNRGYTF
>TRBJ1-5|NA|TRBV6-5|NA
TGTGCCAGCAGTTACGGGGCAGGGGCCCAGCCCCAGCATTTT
CASSYGAGAQPQHF
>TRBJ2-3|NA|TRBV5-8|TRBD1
TGTGCCAGCAGCGGGGGTCTGACAGGGTCCACAGATACGCAGTATTTT
CASSGGLTGSTDTQYF
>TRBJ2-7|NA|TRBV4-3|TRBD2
TGCGCCAGCAGCCTTGGGACTAGCGGTGACAACGAGCAGTACTTC
CASSLGTSGDNEQYF
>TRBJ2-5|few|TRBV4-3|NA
TGCGCCAGCAGCCAAACGACTAGGTGGGGGGAGACCCAGTACTTC
CASSQTTRWGETQYF
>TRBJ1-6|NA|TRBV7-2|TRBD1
TGTGCCAGCAGCGGGCGGGCGGGGACAGGGTCTTCACCCCTCCACTTT
CASSGRAGTGSSPLHF
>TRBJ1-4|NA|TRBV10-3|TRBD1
TGTGCCAGCAGGACAGGGGGGAATAATGAAAAACTGTTTTTT
CASRTGGNNEKLFF
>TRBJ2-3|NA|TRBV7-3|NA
TGTGCCAGCAGCTTAAACCGGGCAGATACGCAGTATTTT
CASSLNRADTQYF